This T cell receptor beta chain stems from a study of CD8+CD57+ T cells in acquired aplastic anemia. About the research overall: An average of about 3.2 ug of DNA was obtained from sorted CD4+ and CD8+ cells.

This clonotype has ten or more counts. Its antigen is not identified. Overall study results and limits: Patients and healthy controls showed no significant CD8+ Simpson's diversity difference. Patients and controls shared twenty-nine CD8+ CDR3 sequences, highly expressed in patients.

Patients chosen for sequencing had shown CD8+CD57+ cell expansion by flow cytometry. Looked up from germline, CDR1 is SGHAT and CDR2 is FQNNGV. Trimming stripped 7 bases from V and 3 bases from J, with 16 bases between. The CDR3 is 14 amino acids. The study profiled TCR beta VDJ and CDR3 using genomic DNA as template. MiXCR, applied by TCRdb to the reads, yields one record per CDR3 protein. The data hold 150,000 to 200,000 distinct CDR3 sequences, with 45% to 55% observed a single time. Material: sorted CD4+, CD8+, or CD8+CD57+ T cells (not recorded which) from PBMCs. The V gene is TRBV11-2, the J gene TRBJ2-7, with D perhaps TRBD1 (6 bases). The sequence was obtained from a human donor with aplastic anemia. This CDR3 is CASTLGGGDYEQYF. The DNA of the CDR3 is TGTGCCAGCACCCTAGGTGGGGGCGACTACGAGCAGTACTTC.